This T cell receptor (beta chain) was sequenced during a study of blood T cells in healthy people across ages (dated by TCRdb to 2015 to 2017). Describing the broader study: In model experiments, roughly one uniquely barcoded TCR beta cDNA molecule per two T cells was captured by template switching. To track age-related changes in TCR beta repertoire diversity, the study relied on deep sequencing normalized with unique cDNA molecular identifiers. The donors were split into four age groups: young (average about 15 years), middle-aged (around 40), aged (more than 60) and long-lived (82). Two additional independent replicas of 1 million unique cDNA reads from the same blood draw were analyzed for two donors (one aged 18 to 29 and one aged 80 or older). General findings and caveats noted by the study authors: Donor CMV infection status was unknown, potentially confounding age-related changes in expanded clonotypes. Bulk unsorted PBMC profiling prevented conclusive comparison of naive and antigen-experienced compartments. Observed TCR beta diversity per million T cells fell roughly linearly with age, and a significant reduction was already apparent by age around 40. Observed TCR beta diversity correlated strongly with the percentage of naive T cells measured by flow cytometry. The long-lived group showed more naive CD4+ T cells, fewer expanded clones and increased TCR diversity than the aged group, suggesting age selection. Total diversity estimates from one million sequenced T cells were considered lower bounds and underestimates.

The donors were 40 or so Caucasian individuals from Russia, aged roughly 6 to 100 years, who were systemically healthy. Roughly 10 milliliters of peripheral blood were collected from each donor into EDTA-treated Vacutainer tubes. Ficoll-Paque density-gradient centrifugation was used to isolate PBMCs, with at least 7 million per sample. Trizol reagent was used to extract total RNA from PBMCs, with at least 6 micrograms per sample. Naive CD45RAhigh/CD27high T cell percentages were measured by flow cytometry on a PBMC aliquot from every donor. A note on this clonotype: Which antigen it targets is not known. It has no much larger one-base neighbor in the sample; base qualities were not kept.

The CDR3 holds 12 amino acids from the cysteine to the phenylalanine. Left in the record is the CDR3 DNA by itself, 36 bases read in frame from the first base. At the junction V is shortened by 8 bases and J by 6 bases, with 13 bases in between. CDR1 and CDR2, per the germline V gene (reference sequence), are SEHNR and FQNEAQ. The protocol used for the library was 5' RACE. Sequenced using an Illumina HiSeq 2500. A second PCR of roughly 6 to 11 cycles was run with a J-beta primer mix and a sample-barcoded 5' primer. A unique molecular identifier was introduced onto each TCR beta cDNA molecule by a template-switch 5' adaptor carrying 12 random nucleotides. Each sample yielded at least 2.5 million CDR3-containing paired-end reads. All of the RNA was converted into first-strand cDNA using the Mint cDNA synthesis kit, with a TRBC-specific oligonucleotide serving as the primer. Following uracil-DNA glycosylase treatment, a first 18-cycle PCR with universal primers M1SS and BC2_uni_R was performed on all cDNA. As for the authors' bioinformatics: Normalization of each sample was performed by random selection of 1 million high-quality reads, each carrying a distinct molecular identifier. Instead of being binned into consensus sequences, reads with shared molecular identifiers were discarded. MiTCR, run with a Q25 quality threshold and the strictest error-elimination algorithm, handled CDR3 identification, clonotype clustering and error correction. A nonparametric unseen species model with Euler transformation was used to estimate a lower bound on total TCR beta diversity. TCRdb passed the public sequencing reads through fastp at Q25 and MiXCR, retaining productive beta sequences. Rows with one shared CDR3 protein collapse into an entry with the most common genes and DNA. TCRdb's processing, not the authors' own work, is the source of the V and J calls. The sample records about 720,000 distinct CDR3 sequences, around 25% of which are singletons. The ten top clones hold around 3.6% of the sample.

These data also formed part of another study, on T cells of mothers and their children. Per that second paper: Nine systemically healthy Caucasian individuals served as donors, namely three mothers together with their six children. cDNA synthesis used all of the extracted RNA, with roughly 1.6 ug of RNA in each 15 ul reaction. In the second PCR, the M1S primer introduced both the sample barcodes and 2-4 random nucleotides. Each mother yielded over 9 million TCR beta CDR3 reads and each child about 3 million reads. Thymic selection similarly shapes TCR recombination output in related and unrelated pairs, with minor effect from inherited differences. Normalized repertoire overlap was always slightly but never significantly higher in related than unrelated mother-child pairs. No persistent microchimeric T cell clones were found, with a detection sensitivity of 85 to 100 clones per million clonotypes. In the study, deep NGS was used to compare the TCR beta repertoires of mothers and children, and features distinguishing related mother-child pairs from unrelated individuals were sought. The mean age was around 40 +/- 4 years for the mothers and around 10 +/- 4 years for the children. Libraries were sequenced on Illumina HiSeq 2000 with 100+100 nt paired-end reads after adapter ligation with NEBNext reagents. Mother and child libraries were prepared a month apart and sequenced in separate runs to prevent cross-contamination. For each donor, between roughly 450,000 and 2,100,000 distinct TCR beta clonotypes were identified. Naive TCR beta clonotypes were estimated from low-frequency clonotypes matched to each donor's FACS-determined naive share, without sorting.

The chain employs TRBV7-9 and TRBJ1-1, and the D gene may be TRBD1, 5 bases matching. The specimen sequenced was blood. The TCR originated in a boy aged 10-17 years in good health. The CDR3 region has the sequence CASGRVQAEAFF. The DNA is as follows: TGTGCCAGCGGGAGGGTACAGGCTGAAGCTTTCTTT.